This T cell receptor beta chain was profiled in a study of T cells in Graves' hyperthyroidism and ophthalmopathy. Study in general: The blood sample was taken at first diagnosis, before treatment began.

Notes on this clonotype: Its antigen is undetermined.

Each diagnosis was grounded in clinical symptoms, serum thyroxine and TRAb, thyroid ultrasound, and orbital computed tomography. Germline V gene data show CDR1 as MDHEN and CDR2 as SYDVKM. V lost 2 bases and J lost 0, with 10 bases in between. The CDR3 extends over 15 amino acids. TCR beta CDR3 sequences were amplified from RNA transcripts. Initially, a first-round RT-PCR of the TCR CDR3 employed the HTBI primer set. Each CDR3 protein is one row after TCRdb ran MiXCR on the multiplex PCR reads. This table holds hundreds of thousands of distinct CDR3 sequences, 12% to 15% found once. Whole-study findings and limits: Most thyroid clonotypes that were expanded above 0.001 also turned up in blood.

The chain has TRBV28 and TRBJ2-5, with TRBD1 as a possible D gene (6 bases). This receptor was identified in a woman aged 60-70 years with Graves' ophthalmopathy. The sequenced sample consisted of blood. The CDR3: CASSLTGMYQETQYF. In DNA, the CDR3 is TGTGCCAGCAGTTTAACAGGGATGTACCAAGAGACCCAGTACTTC.